The 3 T cell receptor beta chains below come from one sample, sequenced in a study of beta chain features in type 1 diabetes. Antigens for these TCRs are unknown. Study conclusions and caveats: Type 1 diabetes patients had moderately but significantly shorter TCRB CDR3s in all four CD4+ subsets.

Reverse transcription of all isolated RNA meant that expressed TCRB transcripts were sequenced. The repertoire was sequenced with immunoSEQ multiplex PCR; TCRdb's copy has only in-frame clones and lacks some. The data contain around 56,000 clones, around 50% of them singletons. The sequenced sample consisted of Tregs from blood. The receptor set was obtained from a woman aged 40 to 50 with type 1 diabetes.

This sequence joins TRBV7-2 and TRBJ1-2; 9 positions match TRBD1. CDR1 and CDR2 (germline): SGHTA, FQGNSA. The CDR3 extends over 16 amino acids. V shed 0 bases, J shed 7 bases, and the junction held 9 bases outside the gene matches. DNA of the CDR3: TGTGCCAGCAGCTTAGCGGGACAGGGTCTAGTTAGTGGCTACACCTTC. Its protein product is CASSLAGQGLVSGYTF.

This clone was seen only once. The J gene is TRBJ2-1, the V gene TRBV14; D is unresolved. Trimming took 1 base from V and 7 from J, leaving 8 bases between them. The CDR3 covers 13 residues. Germline assignment: CDR1 SGHDN and CDR2 FVKESK. In nucleotides, the CDR3 is TGTGCCAGCAGCCAAGGAAGAGCTAATGAGCAGTTCTTC. Translation gives CASSQGRANEQFF.

J is TRBJ2-5 and V is TRBV6-1; the D gene is possibly TRBD2 (5 bases). CDR3 length: 15 residues. Germline-derived CDR1 and CDR2 are MNHNS and SASEGT. V was clipped by 0 bases and J by 8 bases, with 16 bases between them. In DNA form, the CDR3 reads TGTGCCAGCAGTGAAGCGAGGGCCGGCGGTGTTACCCAGTACTTC. Translating it yields CASSEARAGGVTQYF.